The 32 T cell receptor beta chains given below trace back to one sample, sequenced in a study of regulatory T cells in long-lasting Graves disease. Time point defined: newly diagnosed GD, antithyroid drugs for less than 3 months. From PBMCs, RNA was extracted and then used to make the TCR library. Both iRepertoire HTBI primers and Arm-PCR of CDR3 regions were used to build the TCR beta libraries. A single record per CDR3 protein comes from TCRdb applying MiXCR to the multiplex PCR reads. Here the sample spans some 250,000 distinct CDR3 sequences, about 18% being singletons. The data were also submitted as part of a second study, on T cells in Graves' hyperthyroidism and ophthalmopathy.

The sample here was peripheral blood mononuclear cells (PBMCs), taken at new diagnosis, from a patient treated with antithyroid drugs. The receptors come from a woman in her twenties or thirties with Graves disease.

This clonotype was recorded at least ten times. The chain carries TRBV12-3 or TRBV12-4 and TRBJ2-1, with 9 bases matching TRBD2. The V segment lost 5 bases and the J segment 5 bases; nucleotides outside the gene matches: 1. The CDR3 covers 13 residues. The CDR3 protein is CASSRLADNEQFF. The CDR3 DNA follows: TGTGCCAGCAGTAGACTAGCGGACAATGAGCAGTTCTTC.

The sample holds many counts of this clonotype. The chain is built from TRBV20-1 and TRBJ2-7, with 11 bases that match TRBD1. The ends lost 3 bases at V and 6 bases at J; junction bases unmatched: 4. CDR1 and CDR2 from the germline V gene are DFQATT and SNEGSKA (reference sequence). CDR3 length: 13 residues. The CDR3 here is CSARGQGGAEQYF. The CDR3 coding sequence is TGCAGTGCTAGGGGACAGGGGGGCGCCGAGCAGTACTTC.

Concerning this clonotype: Since a much larger clone is just one base distant, this may be a read error. The CDR3 carries no conserved terminal phenylalanine or tryptophan, so it likely arises from a read error. The chain's CDR3 is CASSPSGGLYNEQFI. CDR3 sequence (DNA): TGTGCCAGCTCACCCAGCGGGGGGCTCTACAATGAGCAGTTCATC. The chain couples TRBV18 to TRBJ2-1; 9 nucleotides line up with TRBD2. The CDR3 totals 15 residues. Germline V CDR1 and CDR2: KGHSH, LQKENI. With V trimmed by 3 bases and J by 3 bases, 3 bases remained unmatched.

This clonotype was picked up many times. J is TRBJ2-2 and V is TRBV11-3; unclear D gene. The CDR3 runs 13 residues. Germline CDR1 is SGHNT and CDR2 is YENEEA. V shed 1 base and J shed 7 bases, with 7 bases lying between them. The CDR3 nucleotides read TGTGCCAGCAGCTTAGGACTCCTCGGGGAGCTGTTTTTT. This sequence encodes CASSLGLLGELFF.

Of note for this clonotype: This may stem from a read error, because a much larger clone lies one nucleotide away. The J gene is TRBJ1-2, the V gene TRBV20-1; TRBD1 might be the D (5 bases). V lost 5 bases to trimming and J lost 2 bases, with 12 bases between them. The CDR3 extends over 13 amino acids. Germline CDR1 reads DFQATT; CDR2 reads SNEGSKA (reference sequence). DNA of the CDR3: TGCAGTGCTTGGCGGGGGGGAAACTATGGCTACACCTTC. Protein sequence: CSAWRGGNYGYTF.

This clonotype showed up many times. V is TRBV12-3 or TRBV12-4 and J is TRBJ2-5; D gene unclear. The CDR3 length is 14 residues. With 2 bases removed from V and 2 bases from J, the gap between germline ends came to 9 bases. CDR3 residues: CASSLKQRQETQYF. The CDR3 DNA sequence: TGTGCCAGCAGTTTAAAACAGCGTCAAGAGACCCAGTACTTC.

The J gene is TRBJ1-2, the V gene TRBV7-9; a possible D gene is TRBD1 (5 bases). Germline V lookup: CDR1 SEHNR, CDR2 FQNEAQ (reference sequence). The ends were cut back, 5 bases at V and 13 bases at J, with 20 bases in the middle. The CDR3 has 13 amino acids. Written as DNA, the CDR3 is TGTGCCAGCAGCAGGGCGGGGGGAAATGAACCCACCTTC. Encoded protein: CASSRAGGNEPTF.

Comments on this clonotype: This sequence is one base from a far larger clone and is likely a read error. J is TRBJ2-4 and V is TRBV27, with 11 bases that match TRBD2. The CDR3 is 16 amino acids. J gave up 13 bases and V 0 bases, and 11 bases lay outside the gene matches. The germline gives CDR1 MNHEY, CDR2 SMNVEV (reference sequence). CDR3 in DNA: TGTGCCAGCAGTTTATCGATTCTAGCGGGGGGCAATGAGCAGTACTTC. Translation gives CASSLSILAGGNEQYF.

This clonotype has more than one count but fewer than ten. The chain joins TRBV27 to TRBJ2-7, with TRBD1 as a possible D gene (7 bases). The germline V gene encodes CDR1 MNHEY and CDR2 SMNVEV (reference sequence). The V end lost 6 bases, the J end lost 3 bases, and 15 bases lay between the germline ends. This CDR3 is 14 amino acids long. The CDR3 spells CASSADRRGYEQYF. As DNA, the CDR3 is TGTGCCAGCAGCGCGGACAGGCGGGGCTACGAGCAGTACTTC.

Ten or more counts support this clonotype. This chain links TRBV5-1 with TRBJ2-5, with D unclear. Deletions cut 1 base from V and 0 bases from J, with 7 bases between. Germline assignment: CDR1 SGHRS and CDR2 YFSETQ. The CDR3 extends over 14 amino acids. The CDR3 sequence is CASSLSANQETQYF. The CDR3 DNA reads TGCGCCAGCAGCTTGTCAGCCAACCAAGAGACCCAGTACTTC. The full variable domain, completed using reference TRBV5-1 and TRBJ2-5, is KAGVTQTPRYLIKTRGQQVTLSCSPISGHRSVSWYQQTPGQGLQFLFEYFSETQRNKGNFPGRFSGRQFSNSRSEMNVSTLELGDSALYLCASSLSANQETQYFGPGTRLLVL.

This clonotype was seen at least ten times. DNA for the CDR3: TGTGCCAGCAGCCGCGCTTGGACAGGGGCGGTATATGAAAAACTGTTTTTT. Its translation: CASSRAWTGAVYEKLFF. The chain couples TRBV3-1 to TRBJ1-4; 9 nucleotides agree with TRBD1. V dropped 4 bases and J dropped 6; count of bases not matched to a gene: 12. The CDR3 sequence is 17 residues long. The germline gives CDR1 LGHDT, CDR2 YNNKEL (reference sequence).

This clonotype was seen many times. CDR3 loop: CASSEIFTNTAHQPQHF. As DNA, the CDR3 is TGTGCCAGCAGTGAAATTTTCACGAACACCGCGCATCAGCCCCAGCATTTT. The chain couples TRBV6-1 to TRBJ1-5; D is undetermined. CDR1 is MNHNS, CDR2 SASEGT, per germline. V was clipped by 2 bases and J by 5 bases, with 19 bases between them. This CDR3 has 17 residues.

This clonotype has at least ten counts. V gene TRBV6-1 combines with J gene TRBJ1-6; D uncertain. This CDR3 region has 15 residues. V lost 3 bases to trimming and J lost 3 bases, with 9 bases between them. Germline V gives CDR1 MNHNS, CDR2 SASEGT. DNA of the CDR3: TGTGCCAGCAGTGAGGCTAAAGGCTATAATTCACCCCTCCACTTT. Its protein product is CASSEAKGYNSPLHF.

As to this clonotype: A far larger clone is just one base off, so this is likely a read error. This rearrangement joins TRBV5-1 to TRBJ1-5, with unresolved D. Germline values: CDR1 SGHRS, CDR2 YFSETQ. The CDR3 spans 12 residues. The CDR3 loop is CASSLRGQLQHF. The CDR3, as DNA: TGTGCCAGCAGCTTGCGGGGTCAGCTCCAGCATTTT.

In its sample, this clonotype was seen many times. The chain combines TRBV11-2 with TRBJ1-4; the match to TRBD1 covers 11 bases. The CDR3 runs to 20 residues. Trimming took 1 base from V and 8 from J; bases not matched to a gene: 18. The germline gives CDR1 SGHAT, CDR2 FQNNGV. CDR3 in amino acids: CASSLGWSPTGTGGREKLFF. CDR3 nucleotide sequence: TGTGCCAGCAGCTTAGGTTGGAGCCCGACCGGGACAGGGGGTAGAGAAAAACTGTTTTTT.

This clonotype appeared many times. This chain links TRBV28 with TRBJ2-1, with 7 bases fitting TRBD1. Germline lookup yields CDR1 MDHEN and CDR2 SYDVKM. Trimming removed 5 bases from V and 7 bases from J; junction bases left unmatched: 8. The CDR3 runs 14 residues. The CDR3 sequence: CASSGHRGWNEQFF. CDR3 sequence (DNA): TGTGCCAGCAGTGGTCACAGGGGTTGGAATGAGCAGTTCTTC.

This clonotype has ten or more counts. The chain combines TRBV24-1 with TRBJ2-2, with a weak D call TRBD2 (5 bases). CDR3 size: 14 residues. V was clipped by 3 bases and J by 5 bases, with 9 bases between them. Germline V lookup: CDR1 KGHDR, CDR2 SFDVKD. This chain's CDR3 is CATSDGTGTGELFF. DNA for the CDR3: TGTGCCACCAGTGATGGAACGGGGACCGGGGAGCTGTTTTTT.

As for this clonotype: It may be a read error: a sequence one base away is much more abundant. The gene calls are TRBV10-3 and TRBJ2-3; 7 bases line up with TRBD2. Germline CDR1 is ENHRY and CDR2 is SYGVKD. This CDR3 has 16 amino acids. With 2 bases clipped from V and 6 bases from J, the junction kept 11 bases outside the gene matches. The CDR3 here is CAISEDTYRGVDTQYF. CDR3 nucleotides: TGTGCCATCAGTGAGGACACTTACCGGGGGGTGGATACGCAGTATTTT.

This clonotype has at least ten counts. The gene calls are TRBV7-8 and TRBJ1-5, with a tentative D call TRBD1 (6 bases). The CDR3 runs to 14 residues. V lost 2 bases and J 8 bases, leaving 13 bases between the germline ends. Germline CDR1 SGHVS, CDR2 FQNEAQ. The CDR3 nucleotides are TGTGCCAGCAGCTTACGGGACAAGTTTAAGCCCCAGCATTTT. It specifies CASSLRDKFKPQHF.

This clonotype was seen ten or more times. This chain links TRBV7-8 with TRBJ2-2; 7 bases agree with TRBD1. Germline-derived CDR1 and CDR2 are SGHVS and FQNEAQ. The V gene end was trimmed by 5 bases and the J gene end by 1 base; junction bases not matched to a gene: 7. This CDR3 region has 16 residues. The CDR3 region is CASSPQTGMNTGELFF. The CDR3 bases are TGTGCCAGCAGCCCCCAGACAGGGATGAACACCGGGGAGCTGTTTTTT. Full variable domain (rest looked up from reference TRBV7-8 and TRBJ2-2): GAGVSQSPRYKVAKRGQDVALRCDPISGHVSLFWYQQALGQGPEFLTYFQNEAQLDKSGLPSDRFFAERPEGSVSTLKIQRTQQEDSAVYLCASSPQTGMNTGELFFGEGSRLTVL.

This clonotype appeared many times. The chain has TRBV7-9 and TRBJ2-1; the match to TRBD2 covers 7 bases. The CDR3 is 15 amino acids. Trimming at V came to 2 bases and at J to 5 bases, leaving 6 bases not matched to a gene. Germline V gene lookup returns CDR1 SEHNR and CDR2 FQNEAQ (reference sequence). In DNA, the CDR3 is TGTGCCAGCAGCTTACCTAGCGGATACGACAATGAGCAGTTCTTC. Translation gives CASSLPSGYDNEQFF.

This clonotype was seen at least ten times. Here the CDR3 reads CASSGTGANTGELFF. CDR3 DNA: TGTGCCAGCAGTGGGACAGGGGCGAACACCGGGGAGCTGTTTTTT. This chain links TRBV6-1 with TRBJ2-2; 9 nucleotides match TRBD1. The germline gives CDR1 MNHNS, CDR2 SASEGT. The CDR3 is 15 amino acids. V lost 4 bases to trimming and J lost 0 bases; unmatched junction nucleotides: 0.

The chain has TRBV7-2 and TRBJ2-3; 13 bases line up with TRBD2. Germline trimming cut 5 bases from V and 0 bases from J; bases unmatched to any gene: 5. Per the germline V gene, CDR1 is SGHTA and CDR2 is FQGNSA. The CDR3 loop spans 17 amino acids. The CDR3 reads CASSRTSGGVSTDTQYF. For the CDR3, the DNA is TGTGCCAGCAGCCGCACTAGCGGGGGGGTGAGCACAGATACGCAGTATTTT.

Ten or more counts support this clonotype. The chain is built from TRBV7-2 and TRBJ2-7; tentatively, D is TRBD1 (5 bases). V was trimmed by 6 bases and J by 6 bases, leaving 12 bases between them. Germline loops: CDR1 SGHTA, CDR2 FQGNSA. The CDR3 sequence is 12 residues long. CDR3: CASSFSQGEQYF. The CDR3 bases are TGTGCCAGCAGTTTTTCTCAGGGCGAGCAGTACTTC.

The rearrangement uses TRBV19 and TRBJ1-1; D not resolved. From germline, CDR1 is LNHDA and CDR2 SQIVND (reference sequence). V shed 4 bases and J shed 6 bases, with 12 bases lying between them. The CDR3 sequence is 13 residues long. CDR3 region: CASSTSGYAEAFF. The CDR3 bases are TGTGCCAGTAGTACGTCGGGGTACGCTGAAGCTTTCTTT. The complete variable domain, with remaining parts taken from reference TRBV19 and TRBJ1-1, reads DGGITQSPKYLFRKEGQNVTLSCEQNLNHDAMYWYRQDPGQGLRLIYYSQIVNDFQKGDIAEGYSVSREKKESFPLTVTSAQKNPTAFYLCASSTSGYAEAFFGQGTRLTVV.

This clonotype occurred once. The chain employs TRBV12-3 or TRBV12-4 and TRBJ2-1; 13 nucleotides line up with TRBD2. The J call may be faulty, since TRBJ2-5 better matches the DNA end. The CDR3 contains 16 residues. CDR3 nucleotide sequence: TGTGCCAGCAGCGAGGGGACTAGCGGGGTCGAAGAGACCCAGTACTTC. This gives the protein CASSEGTSGVEETQYF.

There are a few counts of this clonotype. J is TRBJ2-1 and V is TRBV5-1, with D possibly matching TRBD1 (6 bases). Germline CDR1 reads SGHRS; CDR2 reads YFSETQ. With 4 bases removed from V and 8 bases from J, the gap between germline ends came to 10 bases. The CDR3 is 12 residues long. In DNA, the CDR3 is TGCGCCAGCAGCACAGGGAACGATGAGCAGTTCTTC. Its translation is CASSTGNDEQFF. The full variable domain, rest sourced from reference TRBV5-1 and TRBJ2-1, is KAGVTQTPRYLIKTRGQQVTLSCSPISGHRSVSWYQQTPGQGLQFLFEYFSETQRNKGNFPGRFSGRQFSNSRSEMNVSTLELGDSALYLCASSTGNDEQFFGPGTRLTVL.

This clonotype has only a few counts. A far larger clone is one base from this, pointing to a likely read error. This chain joins TRBV6-2 or TRBV6-3 and TRBJ1-4; D might be TRBD1 (5 bases). The CDR3 extends over 15 amino acids. The V end was cut by 6 bases, the J end by 8 bases, with 19 bases between. Looked up from germline, CDR1 is MNHEY and CDR2 is SVGEGT. CDR3 sequence reads: CASRPPDTLGEKLFF. The DNA for the CDR3 is TGTGCCAGCAGACCCCCGGACACCCTAGGAGAAAAACTGTTTTTT.

Many counts were recorded for this clonotype. The CDR3 sequence is CATSDASRETQYF. CDR3 nucleotides: TGTGCCACCAGTGATGCCAGCCGGGAGACCCAGTACTTC. This chain uses TRBV24-1 with TRBJ2-5; D gene uncertain. The CDR3 length is 13 residues. Trimming removed 3 bases at V and 5 bases at J, with 9 bases between. CDR1 and CDR2 from the germline V gene are KGHDR and SFDVKD.

As to this clonotype: A much larger clone is a single base away; this may be a read error. In this CDR3 the conserved last residue, phenylalanine or tryptophan, is missing, so a read error is likely. This chain uses TRBV5-1 with TRBJ1-1; D remains ambiguous. Per the germline V gene, CDR1 is SGHRS and CDR2 is YFSETQ. Trimming took 2 bases from V and 0 from J, leaving 11 bases between them. This CDR3 is built from 15 residues. The CDR3 DNA reads TGCGCCAGCAGCTTAGGGCGGACGGTGAACACTGAAGCTTTCCTT. Amino acid sequence: CASSLGRTVNTEAFL.

This clonotype was recorded many times. The J gene is TRBJ1-1, the V gene TRBV6-1; no clear D gene. The V gene's germline CDR1 is MNHNS and CDR2 SASEGT. The CDR3 is 12 amino acids. Trimming took off 4 bases at V and 3 bases at J, with 6 bases between the two ends. The CDR3 sequence: CASSVSDTEAFF. CDR3 DNA: TGTGCCAGCAGTGTATCAGACACTGAAGCTTTCTTT.

This clonotype was seen at least ten times. The chain is built from TRBV18 and TRBJ2-4, with D possibly being TRBD1 (6 bases). The CDR3 extends over 14 amino acids. Germline assignment: CDR1 KGHSH and CDR2 LQKENI. V lost 2 bases and J lost 1, with 6 bases in between. The CDR3 loop is CASSPGQAKNIQYF. The CDR3 nucleotides read TGTGCCAGCTCACCAGGACAGGCCAAAAACATTCAGTACTTC.